This T cell receptor (beta chain) originates from a study of spatial heterogeneity in lung cancer. Study conclusions and caveats: Compared with follow-up, resection was when ubiquitous expanded tumor TCRs appeared in blood more.

Trimming left V 8 bases short and J 0 bases short, with 8 bases between. CDR1 is SNHLY and CDR2 is FYNNEI in the germline V gene. The CDR3 is 14 residues long. Time point of the sample: sample taken at primary tumor resection. No cells were sorted before sequencing. The whole RNA sequenced was extracted from tumor, nontumor lung or frozen PBMC. TCRdb reprocessed the 5' RACE reads via MiXCR and lists one record per CDR3 protein. Among about 38,000 distinct CDR3 sequences listed, roughly 8% were seen once. This clonotype was seen a handful of times. The antigen remains undetermined. This chain joins TRBV2 and TRBJ2-6; D unresolved. The TCR originated in a male donor with early-stage non-small cell lung cancer. The source was PBMCs, collected at surgery. The CDR3 loop is CASCLLSGANVLTF. The DNA of the CDR3 is TGTGCCAGCTGCCTGCTCTCTGGGGCCAACGTCCTGACTTTC. The full variable domain, with the rest looked up from reference TRBV2 and TRBJ2-6, is EPEVTQTPSHQVTQMGQEVILRCVPISNHLYFYWYRQILGQKVEFLVSFYNNEISEKSEIFDDQFSVERPDGSNFTLKIRSTKLEDSAMYFCASCLLSGANVLTFGAGSRLTVL.